What follows is one T cell receptor (beta chain) and its context. One entry per CDR3 protein, without DNA, is what TCRdb gives after re-calling the 5' RACE reads. The sample includes about 160,000 distinct CDR3 sequences. This sample was taken from a study of monozygotic twins with inflammatory bowel disease. Germline V lookup: CDR1 SGHRS, CDR2 YFSETQ. The CDR3 runs to 13 residues. Sample: blood. The rearrangement links TRBV5-1 to TRBJ1-4. This sequence originates from a human donor with ulcerative colitis or Crohn's disease, or a healthy co-twin of an affected twin (not recorded which). Here the CDR3 reads CASSQGPLEKLFF.